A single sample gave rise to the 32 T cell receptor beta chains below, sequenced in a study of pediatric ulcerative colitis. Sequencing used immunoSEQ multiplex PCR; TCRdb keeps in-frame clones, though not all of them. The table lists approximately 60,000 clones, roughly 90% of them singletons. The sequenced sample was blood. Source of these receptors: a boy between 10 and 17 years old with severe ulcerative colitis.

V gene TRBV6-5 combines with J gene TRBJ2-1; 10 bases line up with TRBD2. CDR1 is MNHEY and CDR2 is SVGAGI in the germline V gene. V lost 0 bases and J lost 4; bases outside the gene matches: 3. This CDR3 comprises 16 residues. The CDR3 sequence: CASSYSKLAGYNEQFF. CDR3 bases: TGTGCCAGCAGTTACTCGAAACTAGCGGGGTACAATGAGCAGTTCTTC.

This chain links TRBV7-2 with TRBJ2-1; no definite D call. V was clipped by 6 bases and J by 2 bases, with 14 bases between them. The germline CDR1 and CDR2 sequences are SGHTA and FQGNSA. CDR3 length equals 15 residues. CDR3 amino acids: CASRSTVFTYNEQFF. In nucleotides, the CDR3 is TGTGCCAGCAGGAGTACAGTTTTCACCTACAATGAGCAGTTCTTC. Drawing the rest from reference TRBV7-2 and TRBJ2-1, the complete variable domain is GAGVSQSPSNKVTEKGKDVELRCDPISGHTALYWYRQSLGQGLEFLIYFQGNSAPDKSGLPSDRFSAERTGGSVSTLTIQRTQQEDSAVYLCASRSTVFTYNEQFFGPGTRLTVL.

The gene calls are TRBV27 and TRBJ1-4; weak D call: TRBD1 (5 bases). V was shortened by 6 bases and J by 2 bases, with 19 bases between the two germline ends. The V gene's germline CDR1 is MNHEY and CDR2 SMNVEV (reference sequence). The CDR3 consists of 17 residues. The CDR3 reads CASSLSPPGLTNEKLFF. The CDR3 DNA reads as TGTGCCAGCAGCCTCTCACCTCCAGGGTTGACTAATGAAAAACTGTTTTTT. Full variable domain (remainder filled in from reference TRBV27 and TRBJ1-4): EAQVTQNPRYLITVTGKKLTVTCSQNMNHEYMSWYRQDPGLGLRQIYYSMNVEVTDKGDVPEGYKVSRKEKRNFPLILESPSPNQTSLYFCASSLSPPGLTNEKLFFGSGTQLSVL.

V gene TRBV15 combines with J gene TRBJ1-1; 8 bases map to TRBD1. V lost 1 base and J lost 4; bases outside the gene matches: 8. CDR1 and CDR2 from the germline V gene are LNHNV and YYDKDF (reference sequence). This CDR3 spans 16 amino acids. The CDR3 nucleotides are TGTGCCACCAGCAGAGGACAGGGGAAGCCGGGCACTGAAGCTTTCTTT. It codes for CATSRGQGKPGTEAFF.

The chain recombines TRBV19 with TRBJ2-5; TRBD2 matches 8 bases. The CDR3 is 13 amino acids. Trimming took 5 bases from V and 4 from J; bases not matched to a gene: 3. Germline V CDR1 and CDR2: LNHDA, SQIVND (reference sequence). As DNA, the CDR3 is TGTGCCAGTAGTTTTGGACTAGCAGAGACCCAGTACTTC. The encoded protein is CASSFGLAETQYF. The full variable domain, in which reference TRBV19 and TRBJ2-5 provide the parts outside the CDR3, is DGGITQSPKYLFRKEGQNVTLSCEQNLNHDAMYWYRQDPGQGLRLIYYSQIVNDFQKGDIAEGYSVSREKKESFPLTVTSAQKNPTAFYLCASSFGLAETQYFGPGTRLLVL.

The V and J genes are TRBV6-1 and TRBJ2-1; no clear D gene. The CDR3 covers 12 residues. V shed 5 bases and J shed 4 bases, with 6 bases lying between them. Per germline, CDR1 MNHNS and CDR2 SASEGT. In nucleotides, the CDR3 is TGTGCCAGCAGTCTCAATTACAATGAGCAGTTCTTC. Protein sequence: CASSLNYNEQFF.

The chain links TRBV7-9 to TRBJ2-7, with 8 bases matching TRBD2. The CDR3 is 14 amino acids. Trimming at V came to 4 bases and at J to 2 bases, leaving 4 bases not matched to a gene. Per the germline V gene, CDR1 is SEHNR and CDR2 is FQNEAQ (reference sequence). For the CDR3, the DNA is TGTGCCAGCAGCTCGATAGCGGGAACCTACGAGCAGTACTTC. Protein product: CASSSIAGTYEQYF.

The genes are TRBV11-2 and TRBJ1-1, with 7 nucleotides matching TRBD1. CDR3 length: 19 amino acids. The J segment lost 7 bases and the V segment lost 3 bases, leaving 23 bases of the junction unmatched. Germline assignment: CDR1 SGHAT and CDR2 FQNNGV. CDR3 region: CASSFPTADREGSLDEAFF. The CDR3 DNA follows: TGTGCCAGCAGCTTCCCGACAGCCGACAGGGAAGGGAGTTTGGATGAAGCTTTCTTT.

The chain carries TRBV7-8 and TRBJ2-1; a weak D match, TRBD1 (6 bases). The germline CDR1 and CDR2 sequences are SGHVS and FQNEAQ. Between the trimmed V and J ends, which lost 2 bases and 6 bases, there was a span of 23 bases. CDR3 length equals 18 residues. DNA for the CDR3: TGTGCCAGCAGCTTACTCATACTCCCGACAGGTGAAGCCAATGAGCAGTTCTTC. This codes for CASSLLILPTGEANEQFF.

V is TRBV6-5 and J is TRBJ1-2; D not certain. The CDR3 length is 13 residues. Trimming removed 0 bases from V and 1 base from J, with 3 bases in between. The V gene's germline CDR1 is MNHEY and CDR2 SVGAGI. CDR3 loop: CASSYSLNYGYTF. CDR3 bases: TGTGCCAGCAGTTACTCCCTTAACTATGGCTACACCTTC.

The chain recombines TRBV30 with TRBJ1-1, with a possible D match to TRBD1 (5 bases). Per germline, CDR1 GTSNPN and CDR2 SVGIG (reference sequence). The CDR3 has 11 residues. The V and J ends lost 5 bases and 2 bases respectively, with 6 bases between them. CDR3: CAWGQNTEAFF. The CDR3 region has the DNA TGTGCCTGGGGACAAAACACTGAAGCTTTCTTT.

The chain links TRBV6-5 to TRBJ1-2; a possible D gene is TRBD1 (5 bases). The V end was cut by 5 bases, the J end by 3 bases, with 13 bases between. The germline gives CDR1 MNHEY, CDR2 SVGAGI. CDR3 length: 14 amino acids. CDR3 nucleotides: TGTGCCAGCAGTACGGGGACTGAAGACTATGGCTACACCTTC. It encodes CASSTGTEDYGYTF.

The CDR3 bases are TGTGCCAGCAGCTTCGCGGGGGACAGAGAGACCCAGTACTTC. Amino acid sequence: CASSFAGDRETQYF. The V call is TRBV7-2, the J call TRBJ2-5; tentatively, D is TRBD1 or TRBD2 (7 bases each). CDR3 size: 14 residues. From germline, CDR1 is SGHTA and CDR2 FQGNSA. Between the trimmed V and J ends, which lost 3 bases and 4 bases, there was a span of 12 bases.

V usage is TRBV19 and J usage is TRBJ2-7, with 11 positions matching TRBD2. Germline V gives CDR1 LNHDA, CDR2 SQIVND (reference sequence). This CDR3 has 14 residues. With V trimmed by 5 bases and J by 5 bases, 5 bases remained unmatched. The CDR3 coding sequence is TGTGCCAGTAGTGGACTAGCGGGTCCTAACGAGCAGTACTTC. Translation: CASSGLAGPNEQYF.

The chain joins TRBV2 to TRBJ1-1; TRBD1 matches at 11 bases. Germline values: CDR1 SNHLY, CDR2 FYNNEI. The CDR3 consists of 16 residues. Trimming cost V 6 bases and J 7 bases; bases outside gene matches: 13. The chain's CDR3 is CASSEPRDRGIGEAFF. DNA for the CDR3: TGTGCCAGCAGCGAACCTAGGGACAGGGGGATTGGTGAAGCTTTCTTT.

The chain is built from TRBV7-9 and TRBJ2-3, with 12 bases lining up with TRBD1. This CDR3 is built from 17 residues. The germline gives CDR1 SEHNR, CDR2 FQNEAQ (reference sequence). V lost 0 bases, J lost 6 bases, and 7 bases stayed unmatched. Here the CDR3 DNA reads TGTGCCAGCAGCTTAGCGGGGACAGGGGGCGCGTGGGATACGCAGTATTTT. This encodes CASSLAGTGGAWDTQYF.

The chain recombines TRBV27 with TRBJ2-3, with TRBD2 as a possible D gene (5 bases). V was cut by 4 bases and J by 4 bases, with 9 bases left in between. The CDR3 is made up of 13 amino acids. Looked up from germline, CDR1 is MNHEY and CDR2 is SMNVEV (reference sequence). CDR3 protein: CASSWTSSDTQYF. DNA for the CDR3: TGTGCCAGCAGTTGGACTTCTTCAGATACGCAGTATTTT.

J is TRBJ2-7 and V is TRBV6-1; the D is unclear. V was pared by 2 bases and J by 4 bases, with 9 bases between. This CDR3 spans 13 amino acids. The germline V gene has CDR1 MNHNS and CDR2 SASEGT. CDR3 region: CASSEPYSYEQYF. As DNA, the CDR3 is TGTGCCAGCAGTGAACCCTATTCTTACGAGCAGTACTTC.

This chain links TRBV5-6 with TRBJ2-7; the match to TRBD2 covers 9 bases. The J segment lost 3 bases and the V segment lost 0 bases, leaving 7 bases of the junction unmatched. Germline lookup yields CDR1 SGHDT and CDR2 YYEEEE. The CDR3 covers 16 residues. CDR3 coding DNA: TGTGCCAGCAGCTTGGCCAGGGCTAGCGGGGTCTACGAGCAGTACTTC. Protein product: CASSLARASGVYEQYF.

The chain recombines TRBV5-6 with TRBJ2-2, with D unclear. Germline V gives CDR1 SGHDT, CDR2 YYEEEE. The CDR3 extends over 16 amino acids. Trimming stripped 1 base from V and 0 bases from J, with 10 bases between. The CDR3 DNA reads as TGTGCCAGCAGCTTGTCCCCCAGACCGAACACCGGGGAGCTGTTTTTT. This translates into CASSLSPRPNTGELFF.

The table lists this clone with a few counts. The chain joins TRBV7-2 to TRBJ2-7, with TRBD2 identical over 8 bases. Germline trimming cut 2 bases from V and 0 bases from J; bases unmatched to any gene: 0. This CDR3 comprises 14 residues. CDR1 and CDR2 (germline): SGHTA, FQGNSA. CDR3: CASSLLAGSYEQYF. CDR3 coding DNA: TGTGCCAGCAGCTTACTAGCGGGCTCCTACGAGCAGTACTTC.

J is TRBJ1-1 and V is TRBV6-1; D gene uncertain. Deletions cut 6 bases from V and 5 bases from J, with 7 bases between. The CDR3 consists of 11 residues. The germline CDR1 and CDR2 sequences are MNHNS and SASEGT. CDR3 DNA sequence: TGTGCCAGCAGCCGCGCGACTGAAGCTTTCTTT. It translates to CASSRATEAFF.

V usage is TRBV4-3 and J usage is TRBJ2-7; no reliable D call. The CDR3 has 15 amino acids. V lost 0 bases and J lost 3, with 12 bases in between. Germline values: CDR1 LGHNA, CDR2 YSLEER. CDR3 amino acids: CASSQERVTLYEQYF. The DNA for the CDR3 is TGCGCCAGCAGCCAAGAACGGGTTACTCTCTACGAGCAGTACTTC.

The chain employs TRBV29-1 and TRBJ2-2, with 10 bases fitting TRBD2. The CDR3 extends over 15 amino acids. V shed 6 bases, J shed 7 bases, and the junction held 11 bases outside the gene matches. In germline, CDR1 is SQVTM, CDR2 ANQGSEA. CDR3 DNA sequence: TGCAGCGTCGCCAGAGGGACTAGCGATGACGGGGAGCTGTTTTTT. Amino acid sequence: CSVARGTSDDGELFF.

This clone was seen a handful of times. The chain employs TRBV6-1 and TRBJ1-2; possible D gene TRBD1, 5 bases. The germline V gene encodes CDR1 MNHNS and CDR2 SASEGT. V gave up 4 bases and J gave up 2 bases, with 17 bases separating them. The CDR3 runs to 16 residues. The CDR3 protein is CASSGKSGRGNYGYTF. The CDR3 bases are TGTGCCAGCAGTGGCAAGTCGGGGCGGGGGAACTATGGCTACACCTTC.

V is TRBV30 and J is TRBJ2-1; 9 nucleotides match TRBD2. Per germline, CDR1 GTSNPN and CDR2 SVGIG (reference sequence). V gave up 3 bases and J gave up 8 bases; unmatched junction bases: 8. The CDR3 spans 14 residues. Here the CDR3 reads CAWRTAGGPHEQFF. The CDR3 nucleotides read TGTGCCTGGAGAACGGCGGGAGGGCCTCATGAGCAGTTCTTC.

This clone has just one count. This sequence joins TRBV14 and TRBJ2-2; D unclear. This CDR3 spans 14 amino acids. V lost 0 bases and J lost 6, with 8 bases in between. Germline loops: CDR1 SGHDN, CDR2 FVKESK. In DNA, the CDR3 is TGTGCCAGCAGCCAAGAAAGGCGTGCCGGGGAGCTGTTTTTT. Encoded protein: CASSQERRAGELFF. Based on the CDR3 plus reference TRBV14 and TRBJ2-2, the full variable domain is EAGVTQFPSHSVIEKGQTVTLRCDPISGHDNLYWYRRVMGKEIKFLLHFVKESKQDESGMPNNRFLAERTGGTYSTLKVQPAELEDSGVYFCASSQERRAGELFFGEGSRLTVL.

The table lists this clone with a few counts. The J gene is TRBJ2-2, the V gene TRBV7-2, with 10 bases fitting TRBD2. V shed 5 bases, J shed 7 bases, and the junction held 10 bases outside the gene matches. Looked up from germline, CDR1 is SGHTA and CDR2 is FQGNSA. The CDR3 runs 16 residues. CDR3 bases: TGTGCCAGCAGCCCGTGGCTAGCGGGAGTTGGCGGGGAGCTGTTTTTT. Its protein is CASSPWLAGVGGELFF.

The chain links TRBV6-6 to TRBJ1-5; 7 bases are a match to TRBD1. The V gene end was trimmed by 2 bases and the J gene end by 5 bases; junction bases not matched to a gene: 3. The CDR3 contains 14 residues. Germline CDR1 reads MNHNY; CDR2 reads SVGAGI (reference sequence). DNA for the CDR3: TGTGCCAGCAGTTACCGAACAGGGGATCAGCCCCAGCATTTT. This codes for CASSYRTGDQPQHF.

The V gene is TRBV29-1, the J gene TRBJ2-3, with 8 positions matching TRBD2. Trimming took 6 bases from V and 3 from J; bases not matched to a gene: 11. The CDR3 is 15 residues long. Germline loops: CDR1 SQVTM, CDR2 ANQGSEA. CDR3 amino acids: CSVGGLVGWTDTQYF. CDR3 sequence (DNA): TGCAGCGTGGGGGGACTAGTCGGTTGGACAGATACGCAGTATTTT.

The CDR3 is CASSGRDAGYGQPQHF. The CDR3 DNA follows: TGTGCCAGCAGTGGGAGGGACGCGGGCTACGGTCAGCCCCAGCATTTT. The rearrangement links TRBV25-1 to TRBJ1-5; D possibly corresponds to TRBD1 (5 bases). This CDR3 contains 16 residues. V gave up 4 bases and J gave up 6 bases, with 19 bases separating them. Germline lookup yields CDR1 MGHDK and CDR2 SYGVNS.

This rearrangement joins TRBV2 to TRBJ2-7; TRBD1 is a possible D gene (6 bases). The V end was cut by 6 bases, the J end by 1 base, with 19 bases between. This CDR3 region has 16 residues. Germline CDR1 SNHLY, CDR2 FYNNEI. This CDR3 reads CASSPGSDSYSYEQYF. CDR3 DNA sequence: TGTGCCAGCAGCCCTGGGTCGGACAGTTATTCCTACGAGCAGTACTTC.